These 21 T cell receptor beta chains share one sample of origin, sequenced in a study of blood T cell repertoires in COVID-19. Data came from immunoSEQ multiplex PCR; TCRdb stores just in-frame clones and leaves some out. The profile shows tens of thousands of clones, roughly four fifths of them singletons. Sequencing input: peripheral blood. The receptor source for this set is a man in his fifties or sixties with active COVID-19.

The V gene is TRBV2, the J gene TRBJ2-3, with TRBD2 as a possible D gene (5 bases). Germline V lookup: CDR1 SNHLY, CDR2 FYNNEI. This CDR3 has 14 residues. The V end lost 5 bases, the J end lost 4 bases, and 13 bases lay between the germline ends. This CDR3 reads CASSKGVAADTQYF. In DNA, the CDR3 is TGTGCCAGCAGTAAGGGAGTCGCGGCAGATACGCAGTATTTT.

The chain has TRBV27 and TRBJ2-3; no clear D. V lost 0 bases, J lost 1 base, and 2 bases lay in between. The length of the CDR3 is 13 residues. Germline CDR1 and CDR2: MNHEY and SMNVEV (reference sequence). In DNA, the CDR3 is TGTGCCAGCAGTTTATCCGGCACAGATACGCAGTATTTT. It is translated as CASSLSGTDTQYF.

This rearrangement joins TRBV30 to TRBJ1-5; D remains ambiguous. Trimming took 1 base from V and 0 from J, leaving 7 bases between them. Germline V gene data show CDR1 as GTSNPN and CDR2 as SVGIG (reference sequence). This CDR3 region has 14 residues. The CDR3, as DNA: TGTGCCTGGAGTGGCGGGGATAGCAATCAGCCCCAGCATTTT. As protein: CAWSGGDSNQPQHF.

The rearrangement uses TRBV30 and TRBJ2-2, with 9 bases fitting TRBD2. Germline CDR1 is GTSNPN and CDR2 is SVGIG (reference sequence). Unmatched junction bases numbered 5, after V lost 4 bases and J lost 5 bases. This CDR3 is built from 14 residues. The CDR3 reads CAWTAGGLTGELFF. The CDR3 DNA follows: TGTGCCTGGACGGCGGGAGGGTTAACCGGGGAGCTGTTTTTT.

The chain is built from TRBV29-1 and TRBJ1-5, with D unclear. The V and J ends lost 4 bases and 3 bases respectively, with 10 bases between them. Looked up from germline, CDR1 is SQVTM and CDR2 is ANQGSEA. This CDR3 comprises 13 residues. In DNA form, the CDR3 reads TGCAGCGTTGCCGCTGGGCCCAATCAGCCCCAGCATTTT. It encodes CSVAAGPNQPQHF.

V is TRBV24-1 and J is TRBJ2-2; TRBD1 matches 9 bases. The CDR3 length is 16 residues. After removal of 4 bases from V and 7 bases from J, the junction contained 9 bases not matched to a gene. Germline CDR1 and CDR2: KGHDR and SFDVKD. The CDR3 loop is CATSDPGQGRGGELFF. CDR3 coding DNA: TGTGCCACCAGTGACCCGGGACAGGGACGCGGCGGGGAGCTGTTTTTT.

The chain uses TRBV5-1 and TRBJ2-3, with 8 bases lining up with TRBD2. The CDR3 is 15 residues long. Per the germline V gene, CDR1 is SGHRS and CDR2 is YFSETQ. The V segment lost 4 bases and the J segment 4 bases; nucleotides outside the gene matches: 8. This CDR3 reads CASSPGTSQADTQYF. CDR3 nucleotides: TGCGCCAGCAGCCCCGGGACTAGTCAAGCAGATACGCAGTATTTT.

The chain recombines TRBV29-1 with TRBJ2-1, with D perhaps matching TRBD2 (6 bases). CDR1 is SQVTM and CDR2 is ANQGSEA in the germline V gene. This CDR3 spans 14 amino acids. V was cut by 6 bases and J by 0 bases, with 12 bases left in between. The CDR3 here is CSVPRAGSYNEQFF. The CDR3, as DNA: TGCAGCGTGCCCCGAGCGGGCTCCTACAATGAGCAGTTCTTC.

The chain has TRBV28 and TRBJ2-3; possible D gene TRBD1, 6 bases. The CDR3 contains 13 residues. Germline CDR1 and CDR2: MDHEN and SYDVKM. Trimming stripped 4 bases from V and 4 bases from J, with 9 bases between. CDR3 nucleotides: TGTGCCAGCAGTTCCTCAGGGGCAGATACGCAGTATTTT. Protein sequence: CASSSSGADTQYF.

The rearrangement joins TRBV6-5 to TRBJ2-1; tentatively, D is TRBD2 (5 bases). Per germline, CDR1 MNHEY and CDR2 SVGAGI. The CDR3 extends over 15 amino acids. The V end was cut by 11 bases, the J end by 7 bases, with 24 bases between. The DNA for the CDR3 is TGTGCCGTCCGGGGTGATCGGCGGATGGGAAATGAGCAGTTCTTC. As protein: CAVRGDRRMGNEQFF.

The V gene is TRBV6-5, the J gene TRBJ1-2; unclear D gene. The CDR3 runs to 13 residues. CDR1 and CDR2 from the germline V gene are MNHEY and SVGAGI. V was cut by 6 bases and J by 2 bases, with 10 bases left in between. The CDR3 DNA follows: TGTGCCAGCAGGGTTAGGCGGAACTATGGCTACACCTTC. This gives the protein CASRVRRNYGYTF.

The chain joins TRBV4-3 to TRBJ2-7; D not resolved. Germline V lookup: CDR1 LGHNA, CDR2 YSLEER. V was cut by 1 base and J by 7 bases, with 11 bases left in between. CDR3 size: 13 residues. In nucleotides, the CDR3 is TGCGCCAGCAGCCAAGTCACGGCAGGAGAGCAGTACTTC. It codes for CASSQVTAGEQYF.

This clone was counted between two and nine times. The gene calls are TRBV6-5 and TRBJ2-2, with D possibly being TRBD2 (6 bases). V lost 10 bases and J 6 bases, leaving 18 bases between the germline ends. Germline CDR1 MNHEY, CDR2 SVGAGI. CDR3 length equals 14 residues. The CDR3 here is CATPAGGLAGELFF. The CDR3 nucleotides are TGTGCCACCCCGGCCGGAGGGTTGGCCGGGGAGCTGTTTTTT.

J is TRBJ1-6 and V is TRBV14; D gene uncertain. Trimming took off 4 bases at V and 4 bases at J, with 11 bases between the two ends. This CDR3 region has 15 residues. Germline CDR1 reads SGHDN; CDR2 reads FVKESK. The CDR3 loop is CASSPPGGYNSPLHF. The CDR3 DNA follows: TGTGCCAGCAGCCCCCCCGGAGGTTATAATTCACCCCTCCACTTT.

This clone is a singleton in its sample. The chain has TRBV6-6 and TRBJ1-4, with TRBD1 matching 7 bases. V shed 5 bases, J shed 0 bases, and the junction held 6 bases outside the gene matches. This CDR3 has 16 amino acids. Germline values: CDR1 MNHNY, CDR2 SVGAGI (reference sequence). The CDR3 region is CASSQLTGATNEKLFF. The CDR3 DNA reads TGTGCCAGCAGTCAACTAACAGGGGCAACTAATGAAAAACTGTTTTTT.

The chain combines TRBV28 with TRBJ1-5; possible D gene TRBD1, 5 bases. V was clipped by 2 bases and J by 2 bases, with 10 bases between them. CDR1 is MDHEN and CDR2 is SYDVKM in the germline V gene. The CDR3 runs to 15 residues. In nucleotides, the CDR3 is TGTGCCAGCAGTTTACAGGGCGTCGGCAATCAGCCCCAGCATTTT. Translating it yields CASSLQGVGNQPQHF.

This rearrangement joins TRBV6-5 to TRBJ2-5, with 8 bases fitting TRBD2. The CDR3 has 14 amino acids. In germline, CDR1 is MNHEY, CDR2 SVGAGI. The J segment lost 5 bases and the V segment lost 6 bases, leaving 8 bases of the junction unmatched. Here the CDR3 reads CASSLAGPRETQYF. In nucleotides, the CDR3 is TGTGCCAGCAGCCTAGCGGGCCCGCGGGAGACCCAGTACTTC.

Here the CDR3 DNA reads TGCGCCAGCAGCCGGGGACTAGCGGGGGCCTCTAGCACAGATACGCAGTATTTT. Translation gives CASSRGLAGASSTDTQYF. This chain links TRBV4-3 with TRBJ2-3; 14 nucleotides line up with TRBD2. CDR1 is LGHNA, CDR2 YSLEER, per germline. V trimming: 4 bases; J trimming: 0 bases; junction bases outside the gene matches: 6. The CDR3 contains 18 residues.

The J gene is TRBJ2-7, the V gene TRBV7-8; D uncertain. V shed 2 bases and J shed 6 bases, with 14 bases lying between them. The CDR3 runs to 14 residues. Germline V gene sequence: CDR1 SGHVS, CDR2 FQNEAQ. CDR3 DNA: TGTGCCAGCAGCTTAACGAACGCCCGGTCCGAGCAGTACTTC. The encoded protein is CASSLTNARSEQYF.

About this clone: The same CDR3 can be traced to other DNA sequences in this sample. The rearrangement uses TRBV4-1 and TRBJ1-5, with no clear D. V gave up 3 bases and J gave up 0 bases, with 9 bases separating them. The CDR3 totals 15 residues. Germline V gene lookup returns CDR1 MGHRA and CDR2 YSYEKL. The DNA for the CDR3 is TGCGCCAGCAGCCATGAGGGTGATAGCAATCAGCCCCAGCATTTT. It codes for CASSHEGDSNQPQHF.

This clone has a handful of counts. The chain recombines TRBV7-9 with TRBJ2-7, with D perhaps matching TRBD2 (6 bases). The CDR3 is 16 amino acids. The germline V gene encodes CDR1 SEHNR and CDR2 FQNEAQ (reference sequence). V lost 4 bases and J lost 4, with 20 bases in between. The CDR3 loop is CASSSGKGSGSYEQYF. The DNA of the CDR3 is TGTGCCAGCAGCTCCGGAAAGGGGTCCGGGAGTTACGAGCAGTACTTC.